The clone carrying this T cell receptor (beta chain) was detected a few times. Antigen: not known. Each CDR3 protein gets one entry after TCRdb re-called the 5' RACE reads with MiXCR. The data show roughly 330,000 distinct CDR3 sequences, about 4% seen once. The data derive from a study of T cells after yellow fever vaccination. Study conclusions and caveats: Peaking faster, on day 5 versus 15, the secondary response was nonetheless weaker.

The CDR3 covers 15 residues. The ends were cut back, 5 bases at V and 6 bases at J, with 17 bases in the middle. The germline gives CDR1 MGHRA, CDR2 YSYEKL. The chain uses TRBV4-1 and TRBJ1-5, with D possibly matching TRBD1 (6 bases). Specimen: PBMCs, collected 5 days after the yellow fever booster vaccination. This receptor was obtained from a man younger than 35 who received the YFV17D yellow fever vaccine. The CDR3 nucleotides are TGCGCCAGCAGCAGGGGGGATCAAAGGGCTCAGCCCCAGCATTTT. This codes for CASSRGDQRAQPQHF.